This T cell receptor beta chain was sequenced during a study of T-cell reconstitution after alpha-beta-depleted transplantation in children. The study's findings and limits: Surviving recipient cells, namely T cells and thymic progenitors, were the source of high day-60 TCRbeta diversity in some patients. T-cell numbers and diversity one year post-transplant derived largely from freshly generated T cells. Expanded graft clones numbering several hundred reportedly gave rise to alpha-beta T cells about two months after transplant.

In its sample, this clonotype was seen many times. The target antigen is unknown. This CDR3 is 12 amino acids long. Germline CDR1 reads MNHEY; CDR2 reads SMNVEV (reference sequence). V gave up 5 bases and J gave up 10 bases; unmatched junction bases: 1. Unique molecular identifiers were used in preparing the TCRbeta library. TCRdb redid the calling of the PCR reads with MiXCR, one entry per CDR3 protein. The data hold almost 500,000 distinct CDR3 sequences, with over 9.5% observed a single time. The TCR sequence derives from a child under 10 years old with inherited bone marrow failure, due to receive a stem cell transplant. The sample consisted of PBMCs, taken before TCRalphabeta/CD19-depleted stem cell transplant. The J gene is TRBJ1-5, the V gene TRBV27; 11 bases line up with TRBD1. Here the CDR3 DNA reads TGTGCCAGCAGTGGGACAGGGGGACCCCAGCATTTT. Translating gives CASSGTGGPQHF.